The next 30 T cell receptor beta chains were all read from a single sample in a study of cytomegalovirus exposure and HLA in healthy donors. Primers for the PCR totalled 60 Vbeta and 13 Jbeta. Assay used: immunoSEQ multiplex PCR; TCRdb lists only in-frame clones, some missing. Counted here are tens of thousands of clones, 50% occurring once; the ten biggest clones make up around an eighth. Specimen: PBMCs. Receptor source: a human donor in good health.

Only a few counts were recorded for this clone. CDR3 sequence reads: CASSLAAGSVWNQPQHF. The CDR3 nucleotides are TGTGCCAGCAGCTTAGCGGCAGGTAGTGTATGGAATCAGCCCCAGCATTTT. The chain carries TRBV7-2 and TRBJ1-5; D gene unclear. CDR3 size: 17 residues. Deletions cut 0 bases from V and 4 bases from J, with 16 bases between. Germline CDR1 is SGHTA and CDR2 is FQGNSA.

This clone was observed a single time. The CDR3 DNA follows: TGTGCCAGCAGTGAACAGGGGGCATCCTACAATGAGCAGTTCTTC. Its translation: CASSEQGASYNEQFF. V gene TRBV6-1 combines with J gene TRBJ2-1, with 8 bases fitting TRBD1. The CDR3 consists of 15 residues. V was pared by 2 bases and J by 1 base, with 1 base of the junction left unmatched. Germline CDR1 is MNHNS and CDR2 is SASEGT.

The CDR3 spells CASSHLVGARTDTQYF. The CDR3, as DNA: TGTGCCAGCAGCCACCTGGTGGGGGCCCGCACAGATACGCAGTATTTT. This chain connects TRBV6-6 to TRBJ2-3; TRBD1 is a possible D gene (6 bases). V lost 6 bases and J lost 1, with 17 bases in between. Germline V CDR1 and CDR2: MNHNY, SVGAGI (reference sequence). CDR3 length equals 16 residues.

The V and J genes are TRBV7-3 and TRBJ1-1; D not resolved. In germline, CDR1 is SGHTA, CDR2 FQGTGA. V was pared by 0 bases and J by 1 base, with 15 bases between. This CDR3 spans 17 amino acids. The CDR3 DNA reads TGTGCCAGCAGCTTAACTCATCGGGGTTTTCAGAACACTGAAGCTTTCTTT. It translates to CASSLTHRGFQNTEAFF.

The rearrangement joins TRBV27 to TRBJ1-4, with D perhaps TRBD1 (5 bases). Trimming left V 8 bases short and J 3 bases short, with 16 bases between. CDR1 is MNHEY and CDR2 is SMNVEV in the germline V gene (reference sequence). The CDR3 spans 15 residues. CDR3 residues: CASRKAAGPNEKLFF. The DNA for the CDR3 is TGTGCCAGCCGGAAGGCGGCGGGACCTAATGAAAAACTGTTTTTT. Together with reference TRBV27 and TRBJ1-4, the CDR3 gives the full variable domain: EAQVTQNPRYLITVTGKKLTVTCSQNMNHEYMSWYRQDPGLGLRQIYYSMNVEVTDKGDVPEGYKVSRKEKRNFPLILESPSPNQTSLYFCASRKAAGPNEKLFFGSGTQLSVL.

The chain recombines TRBV18 with TRBJ2-7; the match to TRBD1 covers 8 bases. Per germline, CDR1 KGHSH and CDR2 LQKENI. This CDR3 has 13 residues. The J segment lost 6 bases and the V segment lost 3 bases, leaving 4 bases of the junction unmatched. The CDR3 nucleotides read TGTGCCAGCTCACCCCAGGGGGCTCTCGAGCAGTACTTC. It specifies CASSPQGALEQYF. Looking up the rest from reference TRBV18 and TRBJ2-7 gives the full variable domain: NAGVMQNPRHLVRRRGQEARLRCSPMKGHSHVYWYRQLPEEGLKFMVYLQKENIIDESGMPKERFSAEFPKEGPSILRIQQVVRGDSAAYFCASSPQGALEQYFGPGTRLTVT.

CDR3 nucleotide sequence: TGTGCCAGCTCACTATACGGGACAGGGGACGCCGGGGAGCTGTTTTTT. This codes for CASSLYGTGDAGELFF. This chain uses TRBV18 with TRBJ2-2; 10 positions match TRBD1. The germline V gene has CDR1 KGHSH and CDR2 LQKENI. The CDR3 is made up of 16 amino acids. With 4 bases clipped from V and 6 bases from J, the junction kept 8 bases outside the gene matches.

The chain carries TRBV6-5 and TRBJ1-6; 9 bases agree with TRBD1. The CDR3 extends over 14 amino acids. Germline V CDR1 and CDR2: MNHEY, SVGAGI. The ends lost 6 bases at V and 6 bases at J; junction bases unmatched: 3. For the CDR3, the DNA is TGTGCCAGCAGGAAGGACAGGGGTAATTCACCCCTCCACTTT. It is translated as CASRKDRGNSPLHF.

The J gene is TRBJ2-5, the V gene TRBV30; 8 bases map to TRBD1. Unmatched junction bases numbered 7, after V lost 3 bases and J lost 4 bases. Germline CDR1 GTSNPN, CDR2 SVGIG (reference sequence). This CDR3 has 14 residues. The CDR3 loop reads CAWREQGGRETQYF. CDR3 coding DNA: TGTGCCTGGAGGGAACAGGGGGGACGAGAGACCCAGTACTTC.

The sample holds a few counts of this clone. The V and J genes are TRBV28 and TRBJ1-1; 9 bases are a match to TRBD1. There are 13 residues in the CDR3. J was trimmed by 4 bases and V by 6 bases; bases with no gene match: 3. The germline V gene has CDR1 MDHEN and CDR2 SYDVKM. CDR3 amino acids: CASSRDRVTEAFF. The CDR3 bases are TGTGCCAGCAGCCGGGACAGGGTCACTGAAGCTTTCTTT.

This clone was detected a few times. The chain links TRBV9 to TRBJ1-6; D not certain. Trimming took 0 bases from V and 8 from J, leaving 6 bases between them. This CDR3 region has 13 residues. Germline CDR1 reads SGDLS; CDR2 reads YYNGEE. As DNA, the CDR3 is TGTGCCAGCAGCGTAGTAGCGTATTCACCCCTCCACTTT. The encoded protein is CASSVVAYSPLHF.

This clone has just a few counts. DNA of the CDR3: TGTGCCAGCAGCAGACAGGGGGCGGGATACACTGAAGCTTTCTTT. It codes for CASSRQGAGYTEAFF. The chain employs TRBV7-2 and TRBJ1-1, with TRBD1 identical over 10 bases. The CDR3 has 15 amino acids. The trim removed 5 bases at V and 3 bases at J, leaving 6 bases unmatched. Germline CDR1 SGHTA, CDR2 FQGNSA.

The chain's CDR3 is CAISYEGATEAFF. The CDR3, as DNA: TGTGCCATCAGTTATGAGGGAGCCACTGAAGCTTTCTTT. The chain uses TRBV10-3 and TRBJ1-1; no reliable D call. This CDR3 region has 13 residues. Per germline, CDR1 ENHRY and CDR2 SYGVKD. V lost 5 bases, J lost 4 bases, and 11 bases lay in between.

Only a few counts were recorded for this clone. V is TRBV5-3 and J is TRBJ1-5, with TRBD1 identical over 7 bases. TRBV5-3 falls under the ORF class, with uncertain function. V lost 2 bases, J lost 0 bases, and 11 bases stayed unmatched. This CDR3 has 18 amino acids. This chain's CDR3 is CARSFDREPPNSNQPQHF. In nucleotides, the CDR3 is TGTGCCAGAAGCTTCGACAGGGAGCCCCCTAATAGCAATCAGCCCCAGCATTTT.

This CDR3 is CASSRGTMAYEQYF. The DNA for the CDR3 is TGTGCCAGCAGTAGGGGGACGATGGCCTACGAGCAGTACTTC. This chain links TRBV6-6 with TRBJ2-7; possibly TRBD1 for D (6 bases). Deletions cut 5 bases from V and 2 bases from J, with 13 bases between. CDR1 and CDR2 (germline): MNHNY, SVGAGI (reference sequence). The CDR3 spans 14 residues.

This clone was seen a few times. The chain uses TRBV5-4 and TRBJ2-3; TRBD2 aligns across 9 bases. J was trimmed by 4 bases and V by 3 bases; bases with no gene match: 3. There are 14 residues in the CDR3. Per the germline V gene, CDR1 is SGHNT and CDR2 is YYREEE (reference sequence). The chain's CDR3 is CASSSSGNADTQYF. DNA for the CDR3: TGTGCCAGCAGCTCTAGCGGGAACGCAGATACGCAGTATTTT.

The genes are TRBV23-1 and TRBJ2-7, with D tentatively TRBD1 (7 bases). Being an ORF, TRBV23-1 has a function that is uncertain. This CDR3 has 15 residues. Trimming pared 4 bases from V and 3 bases from J, leaving 16 bases between. The CDR3 DNA follows: TGCGCCAGCAGTCCTCCGGCGGGACAGAGCTACGAGCAGTACTTC. Amino acids: CASSPPAGQSYEQYF.

A few counts support this clone. CDR3 amino acids: CASSQDQGREGYF. The DNA of the CDR3 is TGTGCCAGCAGCCAAGATCAGGGAAGGGAGGGGTACTTC. V is TRBV4-2 and J is TRBJ2-7; 7 bases agree with TRBD2. The CDR3 has 13 amino acids. From germline, CDR1 is LGHNA and CDR2 YNFKEQ. The junction had 8 bases not matched to a gene; V was cut back by 0 bases and J by 12 bases.

CDR3 in DNA: TGTGCCAGCAGCGGGAGGGGACAGGGCTCCTACGAGCAGTACTTC. Its protein product is CASSGRGQGSYEQYF. The rearrangement links TRBV7-2 to TRBJ2-7; 9 bases fit TRBD1. CDR1 is SGHTA and CDR2 is FQGNSA in the germline V gene. The CDR3 contains 15 residues. The J segment lost 0 bases and the V segment lost 5 bases, leaving 5 bases of the junction unmatched. Combining the CDR3 with reference TRBV7-2 and TRBJ2-7 gives the whole variable domain GAGVSQSPSNKVTEKGKDVELRCDPISGHTALYWYRQSLGQGLEFLIYFQGNSAPDKSGLPSDRFSAERTGGSVSTLTIQRTQQEDSAVYLCASSGRGQGSYEQYFGPGTRLTVT.

The chain joins TRBV6-5 to TRBJ2-7; D possibly corresponds to TRBD2 (5 bases). V lost 4 bases and J lost 3, with 13 bases in between. This CDR3 region has 14 residues. Germline values: CDR1 MNHEY, CDR2 SVGAGI. CDR3 DNA sequence: TGTGCCAGCAGTTCGCCGGGATCGGGCTACGAGCAGTACTTC. It encodes CASSSPGSGYEQYF.

The table lists this clone with a few counts. CDR3 sequence reads: CASSESGSGYTF. The CDR3 bases are TGTGCCAGCAGTGAGTCGGGTTCTGGCTACACCTTC. The chain combines TRBV6-5 with TRBJ1-2; no reliable D call. Trimming removed 5 bases at V and 7 bases at J, with 11 bases between. This CDR3 contains 12 residues. Germline V gene sequence: CDR1 MNHEY, CDR2 SVGAGI.

This clone has only a few counts. J is TRBJ1-3 and V is TRBV2, with 9 bases matching TRBD1. There are 17 residues in the CDR3. CDR1 is SNHLY and CDR2 is FYNNEI in the germline V gene. The V segment lost 4 bases and the J segment 4 bases; nucleotides outside the gene matches: 11. The DNA of the CDR3 is TGTGCCAGCAGTGCTCTTGCTCGGGGGACAGGGGGAAACACCATATATTTT. Translation: CASSALARGTGGNTIYF.

This clone was observed a handful of times. V and J are TRBV4-3 and TRBJ1-4; TRBD1 aligns across 9 bases. Looked up from germline, CDR1 is LGHNA and CDR2 is YSLEER. The V gene end was trimmed by 2 bases and the J gene end by 8 bases; junction bases not matched to a gene: 6. The CDR3 is 15 residues long. The CDR3 sequence: CASSQYRGQREKLFF. CDR3 nucleotides: TGCGCCAGCAGCCAATACAGGGGGCAAAGAGAAAAACTGTTTTTT.

The gene calls are TRBV27 and TRBJ1-5, with 9 positions matching TRBD1. The V segment lost 2 bases and the J segment 0 bases; nucleotides outside the gene matches: 5. The CDR3 has 17 amino acids. Germline CDR1 reads MNHEY; CDR2 reads SMNVEV (reference sequence). CDR3 sequence reads: CASSLTWDRDSNQPQHF. Here the CDR3 DNA reads TGTGCCAGCAGTTTAACCTGGGACAGGGATAGCAATCAGCCCCAGCATTTT.

The rearrangement links TRBV6-6 to TRBJ1-5, with 12 bases lining up with TRBD1. With 4 bases clipped from V and 7 bases from J, the junction kept 2 bases outside the gene matches. The CDR3 has 14 residues. Per germline, CDR1 MNHNY and CDR2 SVGAGI (reference sequence). CDR3 sequence: CASSSGQGAQPQHF. The CDR3 nucleotides are TGTGCCAGCAGTTCGGGACAGGGGGCACAGCCCCAGCATTTT.

The chain has TRBV7-3 and TRBJ1-4; D is ambiguous. Trimming cost V 3 bases and J 5 bases, with 7 bases left between them. CDR3 length: 13 amino acids. Germline lookup yields CDR1 SGHTA and CDR2 FQGTGA. The CDR3 sequence: CASSLSGNEKLFF. Here the CDR3 DNA reads TGTGCCAGCAGCTTGTCCGGGAATGAAAAACTGTTTTTT.

This clone turned up a few times. The chain uses TRBV19 and TRBJ2-1; TRBD2 matches at 8 bases. The V segment lost 4 bases and the J segment 7 bases; nucleotides outside the gene matches: 6. Germline V gene data show CDR1 as LNHDA and CDR2 as SQIVND (reference sequence). This CDR3 is built from 14 residues. This CDR3 reads CASSRRGDLNEQFF. The DNA of the CDR3 is TGTGCCAGTAGTAGGCGGGGGGACTTAAATGAGCAGTTCTTC.

The chain carries TRBV19 and TRBJ1-5; D is unresolved. The germline CDR1 and CDR2 sequences are LNHDA and SQIVND (reference sequence). This CDR3 region has 14 residues. The CDR3 nucleotides are TGTGCAGCGCAGGCGGGTCATAGCAATCAGCCCCAGCATTTT. It encodes CAAQAGHSNQPQHF.

The J gene is TRBJ2-1, the V gene TRBV5-1, with 8 bases identical to TRBD2. The CDR3 is 16 amino acids. Germline CDR1 is SGHRS and CDR2 is YFSETQ. Trimming removed 0 bases from V and 9 bases from J; junction bases left unmatched: 11. CDR3 loop: CASSLVGASGSGEQFF. CDR3 DNA sequence: TGCGCCAGCAGCTTGGTTGGGGCTAGCGGGTCGGGTGAGCAGTTCTTC.

The V gene is TRBV19, the J gene TRBJ2-1, with D tentatively TRBD1 (5 bases). The CDR3 length is 14 residues. Germline CDR1 is LNHDA and CDR2 is SQIVND (reference sequence). V was trimmed by 3 bases and J by 7 bases, leaving 13 bases between them. In nucleotides, the CDR3 is TGTGCCAGTAGTATTCGTCCAGGGCGGAATGAGCAGTTCTTC. It encodes CASSIRPGRNEQFF.